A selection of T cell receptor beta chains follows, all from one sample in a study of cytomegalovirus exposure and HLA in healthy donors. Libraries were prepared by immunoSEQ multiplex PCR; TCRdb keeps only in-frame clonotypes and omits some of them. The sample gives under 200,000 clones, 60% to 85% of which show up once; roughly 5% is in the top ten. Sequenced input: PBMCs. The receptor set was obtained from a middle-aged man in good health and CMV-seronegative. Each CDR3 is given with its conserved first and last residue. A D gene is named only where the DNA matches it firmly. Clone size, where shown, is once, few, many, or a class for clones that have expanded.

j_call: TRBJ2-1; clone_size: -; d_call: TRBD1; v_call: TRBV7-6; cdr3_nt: TGTGCCAGCAGCTTAGCAATAAACAGGGGGGCTTACAATGAGCAGTTCTTC; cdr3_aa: CASSLAINRGAYNEQFF
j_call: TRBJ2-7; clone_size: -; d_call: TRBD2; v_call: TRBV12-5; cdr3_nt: TGTGCTAGTGTTCTTGGGACTAGCGGGTCTCAGCAGTACTTC; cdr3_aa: CASVLGTSGSQQYF
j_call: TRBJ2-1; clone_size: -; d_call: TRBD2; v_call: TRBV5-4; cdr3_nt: TGTGCCAGCAGCTTGGCTCTAGCGGGGCACAATGAGCAGTTCTTC; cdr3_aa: CASSLALAGHNEQFF
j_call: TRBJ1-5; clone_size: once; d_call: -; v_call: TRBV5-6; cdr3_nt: TGTGCCAGCAGCTTAGGGGCAGGGAATCAGCCCCAGCATTTT; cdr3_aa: CASSLGAGNQPQHF
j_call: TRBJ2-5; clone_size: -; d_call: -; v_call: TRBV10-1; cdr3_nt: TGCGCCAGTATGGGACGGAGGGCAGGGTCGACCCAGTACTTC; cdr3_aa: CASMGRRAGSTQYF
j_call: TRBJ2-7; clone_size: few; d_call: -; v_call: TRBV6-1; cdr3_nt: TGTGCCAGCAGTGAAGAGGCGGAAGGGTACTTC; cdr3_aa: CASSEEAEGYF
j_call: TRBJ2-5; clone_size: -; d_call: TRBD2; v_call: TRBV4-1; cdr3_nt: TGCGCCAGCAGCCATGACCCACAGCGGGGGGGCCAAGAGACCCAGTACTTC; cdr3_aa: CASSHDPQRGGQETQYF
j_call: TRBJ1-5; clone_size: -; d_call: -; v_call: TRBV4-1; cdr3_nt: TGCGCCAGCAGCCCATTCAGGGATAGCAATCAGCCCCAGCATTTT; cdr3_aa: CASSPFRDSNQPQHF
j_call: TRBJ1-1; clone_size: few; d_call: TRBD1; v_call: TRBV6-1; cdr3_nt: TGTGCCAGCAGTCGCGACAGGGGTGAAGCTTTCTTT; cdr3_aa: CASSRDRGEAFF
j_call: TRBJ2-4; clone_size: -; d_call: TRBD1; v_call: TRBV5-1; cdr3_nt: TGCGCCAGCAGCTTATACAGGGGCCAAGCAGCCAAAAACATTCAGTACTTC; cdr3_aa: CASSLYRGQAAKNIQYF
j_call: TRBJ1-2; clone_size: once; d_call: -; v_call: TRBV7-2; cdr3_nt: TGTGCCAGCAGCTTCCAGGGCTCCTATGGCTACACCTTC; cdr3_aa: CASSFQGSYGYTF
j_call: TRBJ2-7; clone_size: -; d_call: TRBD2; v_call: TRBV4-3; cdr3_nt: TGCGCCAGCAGCCAAGGGACTAGCGGGATCTACGAGCAGTACTTC; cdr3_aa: CASSQGTSGIYEQYF
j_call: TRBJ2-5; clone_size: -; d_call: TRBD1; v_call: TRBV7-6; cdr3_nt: TGTGCCAGCAGCTCGACAGGGCAAGAGACCCAGTACTTC; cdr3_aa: CASSSTGQETQYF
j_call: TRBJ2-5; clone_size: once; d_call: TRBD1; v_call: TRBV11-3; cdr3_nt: TGTGCCAGCAGCAACTCGGACAGGCTATTGTACCAAGAGACCCAGTACTTC; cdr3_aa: CASSNSDRLLYQETQYF
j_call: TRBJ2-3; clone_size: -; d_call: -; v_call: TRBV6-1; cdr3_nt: TGTGCCAGCAGTCGCCGACAGGAAAGCACAGATACGCAGTATTTT; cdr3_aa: CASSRRQESTDTQYF
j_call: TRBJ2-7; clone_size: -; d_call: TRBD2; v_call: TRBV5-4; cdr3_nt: TGTGCCAGCAGCTTGATCGACCGCGGGGGGCACCGCGAGCAGTACTTC; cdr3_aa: CASSLIDRGGHREQYF
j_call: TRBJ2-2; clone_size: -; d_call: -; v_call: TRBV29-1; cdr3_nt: TGCAGCGCAACCAACAACGGGGGTGGCACCGGGGAGCTGTTTTTT; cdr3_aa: CSATNNGGGTGELFF
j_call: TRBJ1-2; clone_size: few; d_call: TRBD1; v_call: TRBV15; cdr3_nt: TGTGCCACCAGCAGAGATTTGACAGGGGAAAGTGGCTACACCTTC; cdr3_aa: CATSRDLTGESGYTF
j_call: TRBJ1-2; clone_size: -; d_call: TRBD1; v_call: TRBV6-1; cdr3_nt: TGTGCCAGCAGCGCCGGGACAGGGACTTACTATGGCTACACCTTC; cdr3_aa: CASSAGTGTYYGYTF
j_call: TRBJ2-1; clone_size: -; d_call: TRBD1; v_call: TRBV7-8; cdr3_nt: TGTGCCAGCAGCTTGGGCTCCCGGGACAGGGACAATGAGCAGTTCTTC; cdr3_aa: CASSLGSRDRDNEQFF
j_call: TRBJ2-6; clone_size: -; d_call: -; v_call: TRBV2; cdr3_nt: TGTGCCAGCAGTGGCAGTGTCTGGGCCAACGTCCTGACTTTC; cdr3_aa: CASSGSVWANVLTF
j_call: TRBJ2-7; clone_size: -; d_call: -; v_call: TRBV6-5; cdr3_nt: TGTGCCAGCAGCAGAGGATCAGGGAACGAGCAGTACTTC; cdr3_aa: CASSRGSGNEQYF
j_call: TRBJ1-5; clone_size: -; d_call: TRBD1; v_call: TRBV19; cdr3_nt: TGTGCCAGTAGTCCAGGGACAGACTATCAGCCCCAGCATTTT; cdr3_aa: CASSPGTDYQPQHF
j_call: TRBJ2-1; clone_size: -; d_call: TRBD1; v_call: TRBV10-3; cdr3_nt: TGTGCCAGTCTCCGGGACAGGGGGTCCTACAATGAGCAGTTCTTC; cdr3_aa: CASLRDRGSYNEQFF
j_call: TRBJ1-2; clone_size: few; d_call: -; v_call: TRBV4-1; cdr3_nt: TGCGCCAGCAGCCAAGCTCTAAACTATGGCTACACCTTC; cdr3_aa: CASSQALNYGYTF
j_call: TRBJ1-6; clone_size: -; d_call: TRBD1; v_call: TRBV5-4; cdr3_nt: TGTGCCAGCAGCTCGGGACAGGGGACATCACCCCTCCACTTT; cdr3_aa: CASSSGQGTSPLHF
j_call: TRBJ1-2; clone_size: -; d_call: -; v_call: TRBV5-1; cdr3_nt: TGCGCCAGCAGAGCATTAGCTAACTATGGCTACACCTTC; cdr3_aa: CASRALANYGYTF
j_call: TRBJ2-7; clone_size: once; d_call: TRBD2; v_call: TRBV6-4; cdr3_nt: TGTGCCAGCAGTGTCTTACTAGCGGGGGGGCTCGAGCAGTACTTC; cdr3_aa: CASSVLLAGGLEQYF
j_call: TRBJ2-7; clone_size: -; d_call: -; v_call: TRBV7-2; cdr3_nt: TGTGCCAGCAGCCTCAACAGGGTTCCCTACGAGCAGTACTTC; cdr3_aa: CASSLNRVPYEQYF
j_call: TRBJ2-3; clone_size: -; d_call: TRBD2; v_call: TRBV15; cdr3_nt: TGTGCCACCAGCAGCGGACTAGCCGCGGGCCCAGATACGCAGTATTTT; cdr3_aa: CATSSGLAAGPDTQYF
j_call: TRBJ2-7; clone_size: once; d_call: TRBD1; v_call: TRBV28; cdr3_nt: TGTGCCAGCAGCCGACCTACCAAGGGGGCGGATGGCCGCGAGCAGTACTTC; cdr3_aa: CASSRPTKGADGREQYF
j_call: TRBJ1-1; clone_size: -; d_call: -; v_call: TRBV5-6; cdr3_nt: TGTGCCAGCAGCTTGTGGAGCGGGCCCCGAGAAGGTTTCTTT; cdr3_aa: CASSLWSGPREGFF
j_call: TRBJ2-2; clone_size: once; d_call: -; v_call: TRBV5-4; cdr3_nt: TGTGCCAGCAGCCACCCTAATCAGGGTACCGGGGAGCTGTTTTTT; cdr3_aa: CASSHPNQGTGELFF
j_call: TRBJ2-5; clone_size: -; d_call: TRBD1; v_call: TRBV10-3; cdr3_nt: TGTGCCATCAGTGAGTCAGGACAGGGGGTGCGGGAGACCCAGTACTTC; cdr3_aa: CAISESGQGVRETQYF
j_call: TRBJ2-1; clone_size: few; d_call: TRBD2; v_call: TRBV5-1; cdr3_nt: TGCGCCACCCGCTTGACTAGCGAAAACAATGAGCAGTTCTTC; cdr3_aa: CATRLTSENNEQFF
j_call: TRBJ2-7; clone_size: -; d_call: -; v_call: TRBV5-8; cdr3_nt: TGTGCCAGCAGCTTCAGGGTTTCCTACGAGCAGTACTTC; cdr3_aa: CASSFRVSYEQYF
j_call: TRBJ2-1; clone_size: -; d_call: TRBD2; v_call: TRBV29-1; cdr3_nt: TGCAGCGTTTGGGGGCCTAGCGGGAGGGCGAATGAGCAGTTCTTC; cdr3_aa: CSVWGPSGRANEQFF
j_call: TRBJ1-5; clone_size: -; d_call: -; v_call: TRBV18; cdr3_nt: TGTGCCAGCTCACCACAAAGGACAGACGGCAATCAGCCCCAGCATTTT; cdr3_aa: CASSPQRTDGNQPQHF
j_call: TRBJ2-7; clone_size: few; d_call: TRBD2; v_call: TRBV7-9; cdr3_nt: TGTGCCAGCAGCTTAGTAGGACTAGCGGCGTCCTACGAGCAGTACTTC; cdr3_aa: CASSLVGLAASYEQYF
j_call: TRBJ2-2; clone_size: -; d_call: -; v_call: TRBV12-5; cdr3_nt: TGTGCTAGTGGTCCCCGGTACACCGGGGAGCTGTTTTTT; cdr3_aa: CASGPRYTGELFF
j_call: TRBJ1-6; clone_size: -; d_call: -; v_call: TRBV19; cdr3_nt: TGTGCCAGTAGTATTCAGGGGTCACGTAATTCACCCCTCCACTTT; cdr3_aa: CASSIQGSRNSPLHF
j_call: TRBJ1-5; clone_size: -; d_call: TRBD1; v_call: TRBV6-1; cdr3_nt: TGTGCCAGCAGCCCCGACAGGGGGCTTCATCAGCCCCAGCATTTT; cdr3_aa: CASSPDRGLHQPQHF
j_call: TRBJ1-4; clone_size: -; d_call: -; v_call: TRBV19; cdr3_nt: TGTGCCAGTAGTCTGCAGGGGCTGACTAATGAAAAACTGTTTTTT; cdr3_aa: CASSLQGLTNEKLFF
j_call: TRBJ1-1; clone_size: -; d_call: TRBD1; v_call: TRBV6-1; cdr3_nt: TGTGCCAGCAGTGAAGGGGGGACAGACACTGAAGCTTTCTTT; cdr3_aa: CASSEGGTDTEAFF
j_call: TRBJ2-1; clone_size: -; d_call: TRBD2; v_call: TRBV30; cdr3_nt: TGTGCCTGGAGCCAGGGGCTAGCGGGAGGGCGGCAGTTCTTC; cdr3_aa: CAWSQGLAGGRQFF
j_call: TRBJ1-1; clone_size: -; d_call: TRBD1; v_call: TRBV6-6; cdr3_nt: TGTGCCAGCAGTTACAGTGGACAGGAGAACACTGAAGCTTTCTTT; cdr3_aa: CASSYSGQENTEAFF
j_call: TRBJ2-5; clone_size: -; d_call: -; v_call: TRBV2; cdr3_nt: TGTGCCAGCAGTACGGAAGGTCTGAGGGAGACCCAGTACTTC; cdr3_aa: CASSTEGLRETQYF
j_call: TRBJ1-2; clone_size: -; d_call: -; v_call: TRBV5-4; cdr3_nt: TGTGCCAGCAGCTTGAGCTCGCCGGGGGACTATGGCTACACCTTC; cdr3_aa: CASSLSSPGDYGYTF
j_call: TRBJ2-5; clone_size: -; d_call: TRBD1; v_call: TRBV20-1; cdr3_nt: TGCAGTGCTAGAGATCAGGGGGCCCAGTACTTC; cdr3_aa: CSARDQGAQYF
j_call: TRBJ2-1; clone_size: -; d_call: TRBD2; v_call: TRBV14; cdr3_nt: TGTGCCAGCAGCCAAGGGGTCCGACTAGCGGGGGGTTCCTACAATGAGCAGTTCTTC; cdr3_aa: CASSQGVRLAGGSYNEQFF